One and the same sample provided the 16 T cell receptor beta chains below, sequenced in a study of T cell responses to AZD1222 COVID-19 vaccine. Measured with immunoSEQ multiplex PCR; TCRdb has only the in-frame clones, and not every one. The sample lists more than 85,000 clones, more than 75% occurring once. This specimen was peripheral blood, taken on day 0 of AZD1222 vaccination. All receptors come from an adult in good health.

This sequence joins TRBV18 and TRBJ2-1, with 9 bases identical to TRBD2. Germline CDR1 reads KGHSH; CDR2 reads LQKENI. There are 15 residues in the CDR3. The V segment lost 3 bases and the J segment 9 bases; nucleotides outside the gene matches: 9. In nucleotides, the CDR3 is TGTGCCAGCTCACCCGGGACTAGCAGGGTGACTGAGCAGTTCTTC. This encodes CASSPGTSRVTEQFF. The full variable domain, its missing parts supplied by reference TRBV18 and TRBJ2-1, is NAGVMQNPRHLVRRRGQEARLRCSPMKGHSHVYWYRQLPEEGLKFMVYLQKENIIDESGMPKERFSAEFPKEGPSILRIQQVVRGDSAAYFCASSPGTSRVTEQFFGPGTRLTVL.

The chain joins TRBV18 to TRBJ2-6; a weak D match, TRBD1 (6 bases). The CDR3 consists of 16 residues. Germline loops: CDR1 KGHSH, CDR2 LQKENI. The V and J ends lost 6 bases and 4 bases respectively, with 16 bases between them. For the CDR3, the DNA is TGTGCCAGCTCCCAAACTACAGGGTTGGGGGCCAACGTCCTGACTTTC. It is translated as CASSQTTGLGANVLTF.

This clone was observed a few times. The gene calls are TRBV29-1 and TRBJ2-7, with no clear D. Trimming cost V 5 bases and J 4 bases, with 9 bases left between them. CDR3 length: 11 residues. Per the germline V gene, CDR1 is SQVTM and CDR2 is ANQGSEA. The CDR3 nucleotides read TGCAGCGTTATAAGATCTTACGAGCAGTACTTC. Amino acid sequence: CSVIRSYEQYF.

The chain links TRBV19 to TRBJ1-4; unclear D gene. Trimming left V 8 bases short and J 2 bases short, with 24 bases between. This CDR3 is 18 amino acids long. CDR1 LNHDA and CDR2 SQIVND come from the germline V gene (reference sequence). The CDR3 sequence is CASSRRHGPRFTNEKLFF. CDR3 nucleotide sequence: TGTGCCAGTTCACGACGCCACGGGCCCCGCTTTACTAATGAAAAACTGTTTTTT.

The chain has TRBV7-8 and TRBJ1-2, with D tentatively TRBD1 (6 bases). V was shortened by 4 bases and J by 0 bases, with 12 bases between the two germline ends. From germline, CDR1 is SGHVS and CDR2 FQNEAQ. The CDR3 is 15 amino acids. The CDR3 is CASSWGGPANYGYTF. The CDR3, as DNA: TGTGCCAGCAGCTGGGGGGGGCCCGCTAACTATGGCTACACCTTC.

This chain joins TRBV27 and TRBJ2-7, with TRBD2 matching over 13 bases. The V segment lost 5 bases and the J segment 5 bases; nucleotides outside the gene matches: 3. Germline-derived CDR1 and CDR2 are MNHEY and SMNVEV (reference sequence). The CDR3 is 14 residues long. The CDR3 reads CASSVLAGGNEQYF. DNA for the CDR3: TGTGCCAGCAGTGTACTAGCGGGAGGGAACGAGCAGTACTTC.

The chain carries TRBV15 and TRBJ2-5; possibly TRBD1 for D (7 bases). Trimming removed 0 bases at V and 5 bases at J, with 16 bases between. The CDR3 consists of 16 residues. CDR1 and CDR2 (germline): LNHNV, YYDKDF (reference sequence). The chain's CDR3 is CATSREYKGAGETQYF. CDR3 nucleotides: TGTGCCACCAGCAGAGAGTACAAGGGGGCGGGGGAGACCCAGTACTTC.

This chain links TRBV9 with TRBJ2-3; D remains ambiguous. V was clipped by 3 bases and J by 2 bases, with 4 bases between them. CDR1 and CDR2 (germline): SGDLS, YYNGEE. The CDR3 runs 12 residues. The CDR3 protein is CASSADTDTQYF. The CDR3 DNA reads as TGTGCCAGCAGCGCCGACACAGATACGCAGTATTTT.

The chain joins TRBV28 to TRBJ2-7; no clear D gene. V dropped 5 bases and J dropped 6 bases, with 11 bases sitting between them. Germline V CDR1 and CDR2: MDHEN, SYDVKM. The CDR3 spans 12 residues. The CDR3 here is CASSPRPLEQYF. In DNA form, the CDR3 reads TGTGCCAGCAGTCCACGTCCCCTCGAGCAGTACTTC.

The chain has TRBV14 and TRBJ2-1; 7 positions agree with TRBD2. V gave up 1 base and J gave up 3 bases; unmatched junction bases: 9. Germline CDR1 reads SGHDN; CDR2 reads FVKESK. This CDR3 has 17 residues. The DNA for the CDR3 is TGTGCCAGCAGCCAAGGGGGGTTGCGGGACTACTACAATGAGCAGTTCTTC. This translates into CASSQGGLRDYYNEQFF.

The CDR3, as DNA: TGTGCCAGCAGGTCTCCGACAGGGCGCAATCAGCCCCAGCATTTT. Translating it yields CASRSPTGRNQPQHF. V usage is TRBV28 and J usage is TRBJ1-5, with 7 bases fitting TRBD1. J gave up 2 bases and V 6 bases, and 7 bases lay outside the gene matches. Germline-derived CDR1 and CDR2 are MDHEN and SYDVKM. This CDR3 comprises 15 residues.

V and J are TRBV12-3 or TRBV12-4 and TRBJ2-2; D not certain. V lost 8 bases to trimming and J lost 7 bases, with 5 bases between them. The CDR3 has 10 amino acids. The CDR3 DNA is TGTGCCAGCTCTGACGGGGAGCTGTTTTTT. Protein: CASSDGELFF.

This clone was counted a single time. CDR3 amino acids: CASSQGTAIAKNIQYF. The DNA of the CDR3 is TGCGCCAGCAGCCAAGGGACAGCCATAGCCAAAAACATTCAGTACTTC. The chain joins TRBV4-1 to TRBJ2-4, with D possibly being TRBD1 (6 bases). The CDR3 sequence is 16 residues long. Germline CDR1 is MGHRA and CDR2 is YSYEKL. The V gene lost 1 base and the J gene lost 0 bases, with 10 bases spanning the gap.

The CDR3 coding sequence is TGTGCCAGCAGCTCCCGGACTAGCGGGAAGACCTACGAGCAGTACTTC. Amino acids: CASSSRTSGKTYEQYF. The chain employs TRBV7-9 and TRBJ2-7; 12 bases are a match to TRBD2. The V gene end was trimmed by 4 bases and the J gene end by 2 bases; junction bases not matched to a gene: 6. This CDR3 contains 16 residues. Per germline, CDR1 SEHNR and CDR2 FQNEAQ (reference sequence).

This clone was observed once. The rearrangement links TRBV9 to TRBJ2-3; perhaps TRBD1 as D (6 bases). Germline V lookup: CDR1 SGDLS, CDR2 YYNGEE. The CDR3 extends over 14 amino acids. With 0 bases removed from V and 6 bases from J, the gap between germline ends came to 11 bases. DNA of the CDR3: TGTGCCAGCAGCGTAGCTACAGGGTACGATACGCAGTATTTT. Amino acid sequence: CASSVATGYDTQYF.

The rearrangement uses TRBV7-9 and TRBJ1-3, with D possibly matching TRBD1 (6 bases). The CDR3 loop spans 16 amino acids. The V and J ends lost 5 bases and 0 bases respectively, with 14 bases between them. Germline V gene lookup returns CDR1 SEHNR and CDR2 FQNEAQ (reference sequence). CDR3 in amino acids: CASSRTDWGSGNTIYF. CDR3 DNA sequence: TGTGCCAGCAGCAGGACAGACTGGGGCTCTGGAAACACCATATATTTT.